The T cell receptor (beta chain) described here comes from a study of patients and donors after allogeneic stem cell transplantation. TCRdb reanalysed the RT-PCR reads using MiXCR and keeps one entry per CDR3 protein. The profile covers 410,000 or so distinct CDR3 sequences, with roughly 16% appearing a single time and around 6.8% taken by the ten largest. The CDR3 runs 12 residues. Trimming removed 6 bases from V and 11 bases from J; junction bases left unmatched: 8. The source of this sequence is a human donor who was either an allogeneic HSCT recipient or a stem cell or donor lymphocyte infusion donor (not recorded which). It is not recorded whose cells these are; they may come from a transplant donor. The sequenced material came from blood, either unsorted or a sorted T cell fraction (not recorded which). The chain couples TRBV12-3 or TRBV12-4 to TRBJ1-1; 8 nucleotides match TRBD1. CDR3 protein: CASSRGRQGAFF. CDR3 coding DNA: TGTGCCAGCAGCCGTGGCCGACAGGGGGCTTTCTTT.